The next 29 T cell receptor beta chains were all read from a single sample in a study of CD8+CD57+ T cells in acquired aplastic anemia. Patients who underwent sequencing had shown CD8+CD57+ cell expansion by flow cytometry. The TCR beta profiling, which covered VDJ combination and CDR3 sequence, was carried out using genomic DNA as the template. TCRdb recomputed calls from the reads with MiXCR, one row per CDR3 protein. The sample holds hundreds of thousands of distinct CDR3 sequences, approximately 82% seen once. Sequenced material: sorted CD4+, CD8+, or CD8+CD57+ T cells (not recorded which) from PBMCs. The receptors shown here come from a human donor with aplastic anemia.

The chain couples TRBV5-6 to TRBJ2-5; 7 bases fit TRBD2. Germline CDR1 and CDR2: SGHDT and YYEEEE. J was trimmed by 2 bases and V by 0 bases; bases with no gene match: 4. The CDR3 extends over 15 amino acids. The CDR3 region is CASSLGEGSQETQYF. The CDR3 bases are TGTGCCAGCAGCTTGGGGGAGGGGTCTCAAGAGACCCAGTACTTC.

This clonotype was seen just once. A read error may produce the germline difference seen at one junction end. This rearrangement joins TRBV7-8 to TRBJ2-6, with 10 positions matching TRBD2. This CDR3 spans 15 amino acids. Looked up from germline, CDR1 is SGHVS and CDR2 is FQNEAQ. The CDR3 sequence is CASSVAGGADTVLTF. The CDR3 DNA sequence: TGTGCCAGCAGCGTAGCGGGAGGTGCGGATACCGTGCTGACTTTC.

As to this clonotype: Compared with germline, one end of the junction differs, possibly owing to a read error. DNA for the CDR3: TGTGCCAGCGGAGGAGGTGGGACCATTCCGTACTTC. Its protein is CASGGGGTIPYF. The V gene is TRBV9, the J gene TRBJ2-4; D may be TRBD1 or TRBD2 (5 bases each). The CDR3 is 12 residues long. Germline CDR1 reads SGDLS; CDR2 reads YYNGEE.

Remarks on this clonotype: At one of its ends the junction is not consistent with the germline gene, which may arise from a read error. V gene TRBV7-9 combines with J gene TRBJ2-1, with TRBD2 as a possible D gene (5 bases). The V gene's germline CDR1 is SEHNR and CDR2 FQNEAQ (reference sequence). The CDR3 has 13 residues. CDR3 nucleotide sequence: TGTGCCAGCAGCTTAGTAGCGTACAATGAAAAACTGTTC. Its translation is CASSLVAYNEKLF. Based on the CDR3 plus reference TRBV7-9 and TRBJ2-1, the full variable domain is DTGVSQNPRHKITKRGQNVTFRCDPISEHNRLYWYRQTLGQGPEFLTYFQNEAQLEKSRLLSDRFSAERPKGSFSTLEIQRTEQGDSAMYLCASSLVAYNEKLFGPGTRLTVL.

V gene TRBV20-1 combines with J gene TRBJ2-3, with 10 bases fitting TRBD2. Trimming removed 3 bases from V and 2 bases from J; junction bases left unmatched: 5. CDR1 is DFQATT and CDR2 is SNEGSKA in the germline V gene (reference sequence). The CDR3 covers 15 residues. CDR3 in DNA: TGCAGTGCTAGCCCTAGCGGGGGATTCACAGATACGCAGTATTTT. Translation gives CSASPSGGFTDTQYF.

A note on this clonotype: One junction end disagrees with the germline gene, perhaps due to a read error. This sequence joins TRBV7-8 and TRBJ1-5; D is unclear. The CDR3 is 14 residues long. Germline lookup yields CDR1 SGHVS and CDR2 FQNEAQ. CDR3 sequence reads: CASSFHPGKPALSF. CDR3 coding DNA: TGTGCCAGCAGCTTTCATCCAGGCAAGCCAGCCCTTTCCTTT. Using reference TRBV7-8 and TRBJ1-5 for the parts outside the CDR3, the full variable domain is GAGVSQSPRYKVAKRGQDVALRCDPISGHVSLFWYQQALGQGPEFLTYFQNEAQLDKSGLPSDRFFAERPEGSVSTLKIQRTQQEDSAVYLCASSFHPGKPALSFGDGTRLSIL.

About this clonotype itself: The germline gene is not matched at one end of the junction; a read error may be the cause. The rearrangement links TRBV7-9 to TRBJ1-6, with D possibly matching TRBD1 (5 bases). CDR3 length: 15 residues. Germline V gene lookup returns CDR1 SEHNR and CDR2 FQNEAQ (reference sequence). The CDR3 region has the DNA TGTGCCAGCAGCTTCACAGGCTGCTATAAGTCACCCCTCCACTTT. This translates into CASSFTGCYKSPLHF.

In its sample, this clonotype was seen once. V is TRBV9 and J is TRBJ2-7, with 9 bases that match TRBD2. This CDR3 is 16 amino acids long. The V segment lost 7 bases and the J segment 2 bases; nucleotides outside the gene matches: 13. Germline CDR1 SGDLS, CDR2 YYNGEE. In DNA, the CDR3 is TGTGCCAGCGGAGGAGCTGGGTCTAGCGGGACCTACGAGCAGTACTTC. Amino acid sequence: CASGGAGSSGTYEQYF.

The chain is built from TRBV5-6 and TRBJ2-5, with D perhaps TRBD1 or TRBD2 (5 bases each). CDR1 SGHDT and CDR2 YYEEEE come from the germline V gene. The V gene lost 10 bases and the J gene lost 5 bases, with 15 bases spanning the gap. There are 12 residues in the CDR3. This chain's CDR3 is CAGRVGEETQYF. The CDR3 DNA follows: TGTGCCGGCCGCGTGGGGGAGGAGACCCAGTACTTC.

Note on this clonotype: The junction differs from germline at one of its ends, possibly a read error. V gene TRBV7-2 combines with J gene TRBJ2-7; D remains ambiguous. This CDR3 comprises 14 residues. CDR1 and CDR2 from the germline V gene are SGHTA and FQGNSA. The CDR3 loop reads CASSLRADNSHLHF. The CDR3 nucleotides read TGTGCCAGCAGCTTAAGAGCCGATAATTCACACCTCCACTTC.

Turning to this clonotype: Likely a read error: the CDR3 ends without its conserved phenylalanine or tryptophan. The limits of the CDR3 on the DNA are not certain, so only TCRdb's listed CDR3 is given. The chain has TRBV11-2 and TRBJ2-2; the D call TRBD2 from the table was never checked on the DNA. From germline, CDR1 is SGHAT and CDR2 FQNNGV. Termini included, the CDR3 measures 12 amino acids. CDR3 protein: CASSRTRREDSP.

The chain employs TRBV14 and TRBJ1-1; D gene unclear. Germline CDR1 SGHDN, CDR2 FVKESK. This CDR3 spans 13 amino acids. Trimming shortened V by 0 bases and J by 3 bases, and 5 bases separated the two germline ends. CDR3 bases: TGTGCCAGCAGCCAAGATTTCCACACTGAAGCTTTCTTT. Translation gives CASSQDFHTEAFF. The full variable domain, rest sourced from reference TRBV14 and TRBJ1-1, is EAGVTQFPSHSVIEKGQTVTLRCDPISGHDNLYWYRRVMGKEIKFLLHFVKESKQDESGMPNNRFLAERTGGTYSTLKVQPAELEDSGVYFCASSQDFHTEAFFGQGTRLTVV.

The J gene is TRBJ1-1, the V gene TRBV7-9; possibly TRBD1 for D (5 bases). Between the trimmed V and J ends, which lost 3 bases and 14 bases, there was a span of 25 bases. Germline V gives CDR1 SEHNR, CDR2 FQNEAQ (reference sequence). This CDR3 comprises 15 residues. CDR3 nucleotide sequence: TGTGCCAGCAGCTTTCATCGAACCGGGGGGAGCGATGAGTTCTTT. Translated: CASSFHRTGGSDEFF. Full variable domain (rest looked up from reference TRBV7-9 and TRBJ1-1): DTGVSQNPRHKITKRGQNVTFRCDPISEHNRLYWYRQTLGQGPEFLTYFQNEAQLEKSRLLSDRFSAERPKGSFSTLEIQRTEQGDSAMYLCASSFHRTGGSDEFFGQGTRLTVV.

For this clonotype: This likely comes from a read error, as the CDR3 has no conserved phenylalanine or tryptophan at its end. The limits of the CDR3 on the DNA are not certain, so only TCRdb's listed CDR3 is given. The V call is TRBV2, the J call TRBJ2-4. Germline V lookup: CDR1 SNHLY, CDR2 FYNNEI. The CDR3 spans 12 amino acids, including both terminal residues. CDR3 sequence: CASGESYSIQHL.

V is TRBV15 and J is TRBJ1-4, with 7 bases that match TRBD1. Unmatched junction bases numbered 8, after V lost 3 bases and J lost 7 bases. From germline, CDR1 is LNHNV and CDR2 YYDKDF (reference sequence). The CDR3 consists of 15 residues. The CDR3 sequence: CATSRRRQGSEKLFF. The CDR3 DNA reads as TGTGCCACCAGCAGGCGAAGACAGGGTAGTGAAAAACTGTTTTTT.

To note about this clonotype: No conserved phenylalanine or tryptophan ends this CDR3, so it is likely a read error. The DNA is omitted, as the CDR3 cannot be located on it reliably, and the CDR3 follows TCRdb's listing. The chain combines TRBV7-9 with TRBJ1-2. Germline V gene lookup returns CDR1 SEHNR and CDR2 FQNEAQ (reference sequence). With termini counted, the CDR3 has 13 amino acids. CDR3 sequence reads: CASSPGLAGGYEQ.

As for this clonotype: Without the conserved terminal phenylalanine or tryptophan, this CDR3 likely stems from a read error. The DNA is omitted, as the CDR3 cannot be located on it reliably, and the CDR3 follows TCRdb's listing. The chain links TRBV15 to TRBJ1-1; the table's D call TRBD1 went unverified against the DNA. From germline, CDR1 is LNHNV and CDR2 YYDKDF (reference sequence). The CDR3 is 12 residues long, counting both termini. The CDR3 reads CATSTGVTEEFL.

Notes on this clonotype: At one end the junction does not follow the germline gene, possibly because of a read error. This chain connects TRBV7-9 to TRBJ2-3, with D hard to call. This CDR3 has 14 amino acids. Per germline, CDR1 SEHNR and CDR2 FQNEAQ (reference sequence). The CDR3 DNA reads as TGTGCCAGCAGCTTAGTGGCATGTGCCGATGAGCAGTTCTTT. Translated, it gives CASSLVACADEQFF. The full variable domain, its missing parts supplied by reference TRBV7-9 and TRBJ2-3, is DTGVSQNPRHKITKRGQNVTFRCDPISEHNRLYWYRQTLGQGPEFLTYFQNEAQLEKSRLLSDRFSAERPKGSFSTLEIQRTEQGDSAMYLCASSLVACADEQFFGPGTRLTVL.

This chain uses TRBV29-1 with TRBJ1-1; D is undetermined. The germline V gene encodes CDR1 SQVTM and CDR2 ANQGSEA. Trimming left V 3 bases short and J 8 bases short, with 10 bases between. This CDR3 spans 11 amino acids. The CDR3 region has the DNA TGCAGCGTTGACGGACGCTACGAAGCTTTCTTT. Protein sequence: CSVDGRYEAFF. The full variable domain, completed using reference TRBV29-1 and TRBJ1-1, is SAVISQKPSRDICQRGTSLTIQCQVDSQVTMMFWYRQQPGQSLTLIATANQGSEATYESGFVIDKFPISRPNLTFSTLTVSNMSPEDSSIYLCSVDGRYEAFFGQGTRLTVV.

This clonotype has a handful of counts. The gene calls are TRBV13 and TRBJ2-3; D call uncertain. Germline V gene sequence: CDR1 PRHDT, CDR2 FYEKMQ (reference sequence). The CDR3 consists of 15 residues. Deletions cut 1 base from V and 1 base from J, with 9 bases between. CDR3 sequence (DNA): TGTGCCAGCAGCTTAGTGGCCTGGGGCACAGATACGCAGTATTTT. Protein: CASSLVAWGTDTQYF.

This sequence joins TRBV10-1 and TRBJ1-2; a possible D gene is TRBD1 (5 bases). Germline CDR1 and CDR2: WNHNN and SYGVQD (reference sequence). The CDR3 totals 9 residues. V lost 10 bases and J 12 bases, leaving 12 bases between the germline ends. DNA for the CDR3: TGCGCCATCGCCAGGGATCACACCTTC. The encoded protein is CAIARDHTF.

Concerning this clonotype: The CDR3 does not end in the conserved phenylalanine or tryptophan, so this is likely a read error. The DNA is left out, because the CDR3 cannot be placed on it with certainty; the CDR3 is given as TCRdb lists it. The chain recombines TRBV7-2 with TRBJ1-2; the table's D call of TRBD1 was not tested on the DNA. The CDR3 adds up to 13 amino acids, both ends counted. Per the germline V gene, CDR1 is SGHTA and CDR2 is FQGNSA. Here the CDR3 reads CASSQGVAGGSTS.

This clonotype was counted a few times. The CDR3 DNA follows: TGCAGTGCTCCTCAGGGCTTCACAGATACGCAGTATTTT. This encodes CSAPQGFTDTQYF. The chain carries TRBV20-1 and TRBJ2-3; TRBD1 might be the D (5 bases). The CDR3 sequence is 13 residues long. Trimming removed 5 bases at V and 2 bases at J, with 11 bases between. The germline V gene encodes CDR1 DFQATT and CDR2 SNEGSKA (reference sequence).

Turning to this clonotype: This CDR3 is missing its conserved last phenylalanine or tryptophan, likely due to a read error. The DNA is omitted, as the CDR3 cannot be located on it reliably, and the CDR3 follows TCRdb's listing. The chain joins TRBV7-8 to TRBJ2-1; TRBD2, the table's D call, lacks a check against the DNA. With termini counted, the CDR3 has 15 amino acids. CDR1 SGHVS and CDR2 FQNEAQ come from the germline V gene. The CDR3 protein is CASSLAGGPDTQHFL.

The CDR3, as DNA: TGTGCCAGCAGCTCAGGGGGCGTGAGGACAGATACGCAGTATTTT. Translating it yields CASSSGGVRTDTQYF. The genes are TRBV7-6 and TRBJ2-3; 8 bases are shared with TRBD1. The CDR3 extends over 15 amino acids. Germline V gene lookup returns CDR1 SGHVS and CDR2 FNYEAQ. V lost 4 bases, J lost 3 bases, and 6 bases stayed unmatched.

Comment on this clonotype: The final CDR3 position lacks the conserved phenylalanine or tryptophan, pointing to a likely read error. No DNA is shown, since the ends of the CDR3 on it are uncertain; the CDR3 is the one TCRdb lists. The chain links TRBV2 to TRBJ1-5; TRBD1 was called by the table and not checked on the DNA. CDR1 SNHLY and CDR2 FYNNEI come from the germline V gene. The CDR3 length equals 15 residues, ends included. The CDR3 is CASRVGVTRTQPQHL.

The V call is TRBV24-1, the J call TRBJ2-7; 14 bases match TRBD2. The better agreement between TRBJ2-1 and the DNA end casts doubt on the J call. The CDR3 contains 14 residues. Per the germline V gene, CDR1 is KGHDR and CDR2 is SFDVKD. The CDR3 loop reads CATGTSGSRNEQFF. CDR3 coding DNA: TGTGCCACCGGGACTAGCGGGAGCAGGAACGAGCAGTTCTTC.

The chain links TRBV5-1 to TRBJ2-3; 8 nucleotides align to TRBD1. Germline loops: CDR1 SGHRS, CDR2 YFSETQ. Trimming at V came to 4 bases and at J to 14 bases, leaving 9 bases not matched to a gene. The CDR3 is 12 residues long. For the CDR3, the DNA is TGCGCCAGCAGCCCTCGACAGGGGAGCTCGTATTTT. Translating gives CASSPRQGSSYF.

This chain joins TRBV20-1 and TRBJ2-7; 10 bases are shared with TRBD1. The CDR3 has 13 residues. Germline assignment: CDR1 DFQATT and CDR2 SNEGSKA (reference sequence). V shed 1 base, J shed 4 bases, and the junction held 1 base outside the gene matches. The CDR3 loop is CSARVGQGYEQYF. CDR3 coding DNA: TGCAGTGCTAGAGTGGGACAGGGGTACGAGCAGTACTTC.